Given below is one TCR beta chain in context. Its antigen is not identified. These data come from a study of shared clonotypes between healthy human individuals. Trimming pared 4 bases from V and 3 bases from J, leaving 13 bases between. The CDR3 is 14 residues long. Germline V lookup: CDR1 MGHRA, CDR2 YSYEKL. Naive CD8 populations comprised CD45RO-negative cells positively selected for CCR7, excluding terminally differentiated effector memory CD45RA+ cells. Clones were read by immunoSEQ multiplex PCR, and TCRdb kept only the in-frame ones, dropping some. Of some 1,900,000 clones in the sample, about 95% are singletons; the top ten hold less than 1.5%. Findings and caveats of the study: In general, naive subsets displayed greater estimated richness than memory subsets did. The authors expected sequencing depth to affect clonotype sharing among donors.

The chain recombines TRBV4-1 with TRBJ2-7; D may correspond to TRBD1 or TRBD2 (5 bases each). The source is a man aged 18 to 29 in good health. The sequenced sample was naive CD8+ T cells sorted from blood. CDR3: CASSLAEGIYEQYF. The CDR3 DNA sequence: TGCGCCAGCAGCCTTGCCGAGGGGATCTACGAGCAGTACTTC.